Reported below is one TCR beta chain. The CDR3 covers 16 residues. Germline V gives CDR1 SNHLY, CDR2 FYNNEI. V shed 6 bases and J shed 1 base, with 15 bases lying between them. The sample belongs to a study of early T cells in non-severe SARS-CoV-2 infection. TCRdb analysed the 5' RACE reads with MiXCR anew, one entry per CDR3 protein. The sample holds more than 80,000 distinct CDR3 sequences, under 15% seen once. The V gene is TRBV2, the J gene TRBJ1-4, with D perhaps matching TRBD1 (6 bases). Sequenced sample: whole blood. This clonotype originated in an adult who was a healthcare worker with PCR-confirmed SARS-CoV-2 infection or an uninfected control (not recorded which). The CDR3 here is CASRLDSGGTNEKLFF. The CDR3 DNA sequence: TGTGCCAGCAGGCTGGACAGCGGGGGAACTAATGAAAAACTGTTTTTT.